The present T cell receptor (beta chain) was sequenced within a study of shared clonotypes between healthy human individuals. General study findings and limits: At large depth, rarefaction still showed sorted-subset sequencing to be incomplete.

Note on this clone: The antigen remains unidentified.

J lost 8 bases, V lost 4 bases, and 3 bases had no gene match. This CDR3 spans 13 amino acids. The germline V gene encodes CDR1 SGHNT and CDR2 YYREEE (reference sequence). The run depth of the assay was deep. Replicate PCRs for sorted subsets used approximately 190 ng DNA; this equaled tens of thousands of T cell genomes. TCRdb's copy holds only in-frame clones and misses some; the assay was immunoSEQ multiplex PCR. Seen here are over 2 million clones, roughly 90% observed once, and the top ten hold 0.37%. The sequence was obtained from a man aged 18 to 30 in good health. Some clones in this sample may be carry-over from other donors' samples. The sample taken for sequencing was naive CD4+ T cells from PBMCs. The subset was: CD45RA+ positively selected. The V call is TRBV5-4, the J call TRBJ1-2; TRBD1 matches at 12 bases. The CDR3 is CASSRDRGLGYTF. DNA of the CDR3: TGTGCCAGCAGCAGGGACAGGGGGCTAGGCTACACCTTC.